The next 15 T cell receptor beta chains were all read from a single sample in a study of T cell responses to AZD1222 COVID-19 vaccine. The assay was immunoSEQ multiplex PCR, and TCRdb's table has in-frame clones only and misses some. The table includes about 200,000 clones, more than 90% detected once. Sequencing used peripheral blood, obtained 28 days after the second dose of the MenACWY control vaccine. The receptors here all came from an adult who received the MenACWY meningococcal vaccine as a control.

This chain links TRBV13 with TRBJ1-2; a weak D match, TRBD1 (5 bases). The CDR3 sequence is 16 residues long. V was cut by 2 bases and J by 6 bases, with 19 bases left in between. From germline, CDR1 is PRHDT and CDR2 FYEKMQ (reference sequence). The CDR3 nucleotides are TGTGCCAGCAGCTTAAGCCGCAGGGCAAACTTGGATGGCTACACCTTC. Protein: CASSLSRRANLDGYTF.

The chain recombines TRBV27 with TRBJ2-1; D gene uncertain. Germline V lookup: CDR1 MNHEY, CDR2 SMNVEV (reference sequence). V was shortened by 4 bases and J by 4 bases, with 8 bases between the two germline ends. The CDR3 consists of 13 residues. CDR3 DNA: TGTGCCAGCAGTTCCAAACAGTACAATGAGCAGTTCTTC. It codes for CASSSKQYNEQFF.

V usage is TRBV5-1 and J usage is TRBJ1-3, with D possibly TRBD1 on 6 matching bases. Trimming removed 4 bases at V and 2 bases at J, with 13 bases between. Germline CDR1 is SGHRS and CDR2 is YFSETQ. The CDR3 loop spans 15 amino acids. The CDR3 region has the DNA TGCGCCAGCAGCCCCACCGGGACAACTGGAAACACCATATATTTT. This codes for CASSPTGTTGNTIYF.

On this clone itself: Other DNA sequences in the same sample also yield this CDR3. The V call is TRBV30, the J call TRBJ2-3, with TRBD2 as a possible D gene (5 bases). Between the trimmed V and J ends, which lost 1 base and 6 bases, there was a span of 5 bases. The germline gives CDR1 GTSNPN, CDR2 SVGIG (reference sequence). This CDR3 contains 11 residues. CDR3 sequence reads: CAWSGRDTQYF. As DNA, the CDR3 is TGTGCCTGGAGTGGGAGGGATACGCAGTATTTT.

V is TRBV27 and J is TRBJ1-6; unclear D gene. The germline gives CDR1 MNHEY, CDR2 SMNVEV (reference sequence). CDR3 length equals 17 residues. V was shortened by 0 bases and J by 0 bases, with 9 bases between the two germline ends. CDR3 DNA sequence: TGTGCCAGCAGTTTATCGGCGGGGAGCTCCTATAATTCACCCCTCCACTTT. This sequence encodes CASSLSAGSSYNSPLHF.

V and J are TRBV9 and TRBJ2-3, with 9 bases identical to TRBD2. V shed 5 bases and J 2 bases; nucleotides not matched to a gene: 6. The CDR3 sequence is 15 residues long. Per germline, CDR1 SGDLS and CDR2 YYNGEE. The CDR3 region has the DNA TGTGCCAGCAGTCCGACTAGCGGATACACAGATACGCAGTATTTT. This encodes CASSPTSGYTDTQYF.

J is TRBJ2-2 and V is TRBV6-4; 11 positions match TRBD2. The V gene end was trimmed by 7 bases and the J gene end by 0 bases; junction bases not matched to a gene: 10. Germline V gene data show CDR1 as MRHNA and CDR2 as SNTAGT. This CDR3 is built from 18 residues. CDR3 amino acids: CASKRTSGYGANTGELFF. The CDR3 DNA follows: TGTGCCAGCAAACGGACTAGCGGGTACGGCGCGAACACCGGGGAGCTGTTTTTT.

The V call is TRBV2, the J call TRBJ1-1, with 9 bases that match TRBD1. This CDR3 is built from 13 residues. In germline, CDR1 is SNHLY, CDR2 FYNNEI. Germline trimming cut 6 bases from V and 7 bases from J; bases unmatched to any gene: 6. The CDR3, as DNA: TGTGCCAGCAGCGCACAGGGGGCTAGTGAAGCTTTCTTT. It is translated as CASSAQGASEAFF. Drawing the rest from reference TRBV2 and TRBJ1-1, the complete variable domain is EPEVTQTPSHQVTQMGQEVILRCVPISNHLYFYWYRQILGQKVEFLVSFYNNEISEKSEIFDDQFSVERPDGSNFTLKIRSTKLEDSAMYFCASSAQGASEAFFGQGTRLTVV.

This clone came up once. The chain combines TRBV28 with TRBJ2-5; 13 bases map to TRBD2. Germline V CDR1 and CDR2: MDHEN, SYDVKM. The CDR3 totals 17 residues. V lost 3 bases, J lost 1 base, and 5 bases stayed unmatched. CDR3 nucleotides: TGTGCCAGCAGTTTTCAACTAGCGGGAGGGATCCAAGAGACCCAGTACTTC. It encodes CASSFQLAGGIQETQYF.

J is TRBJ2-1 and V is TRBV18; D perhaps matches TRBD1 (6 bases). The CDR3 runs 15 residues. The V and J ends lost 6 bases and 2 bases respectively, with 14 bases between them. Looked up from germline, CDR1 is KGHSH and CDR2 is LQKENI. The CDR3 DNA reads TGTGCCAGCTCTCCCCAAGGGGGTGCCTACAATGAGCAGTTCTTC. Translated: CASSPQGGAYNEQFF.

The chain is built from TRBV7-6 and TRBJ1-1, with no clear D. Germline-derived CDR1 and CDR2 are SGHVS and FNYEAQ. Trimming removed 6 bases from V and 1 base from J, with 15 bases in between. The CDR3 consists of 15 residues. CDR3 amino acids: CASSPSRSGNTEAFF. DNA for the CDR3: TGTGCCAGCAGTCCTTCGCGTTCAGGGAACACTGAAGCTTTCTTT.

The rearrangement uses TRBV27 and TRBJ1-1; D uncertain. The CDR3 has 13 residues. Trimming cost V 8 bases and J 0 bases, with 10 bases left between them. Per germline, CDR1 MNHEY and CDR2 SMNVEV (reference sequence). CDR3 residues: CASGISVNTEAFF. Here the CDR3 DNA reads TGTGCCAGCGGAATCTCGGTGAACACTGAAGCTTTCTTT.

The chain combines TRBV7-3 with TRBJ1-2; D is ambiguous. V gave up 5 bases and J gave up 5 bases, with 24 bases separating them. The CDR3 spans 17 residues. Germline lookup yields CDR1 SGHTA and CDR2 FQGTGA. CDR3: CASSPQGIPHDSYGYTF. CDR3 sequence (DNA): TGTGCCAGCAGCCCCCAAGGTATACCTCACGATTCTTATGGCTACACCTTC.

The CDR3 protein is CASSQEGAVAGELFF. For the CDR3, the DNA is TGCGCCAGCAGCCAAGAGGGGGCGGTGGCCGGGGAGCTGTTTTTT. V is TRBV4-3 and J is TRBJ2-2; tentatively, D is TRBD1 (6 bases). Trimming removed 0 bases at V and 6 bases at J, with 11 bases between. The CDR3 extends over 15 amino acids. CDR1 LGHNA and CDR2 YSLEER come from the germline V gene.

This chain links TRBV5-4 with TRBJ2-3; D remains ambiguous. The CDR3 consists of 13 residues. The germline V and J ends were trimmed by 2 bases and 6 bases, with 10 bases remaining between them. Germline V gene data show CDR1 as SGHNT and CDR2 as YYREEE (reference sequence). Written as DNA, the CDR3 is TGTGCCAGCAGCTTTGAAAGAGTGGATACGCAGTATTTT. This sequence encodes CASSFERVDTQYF. Filled out from reference TRBV5-4 and TRBJ2-3, the complete variable domain reads ETGVTQSPTHLIKTRGQQVTLRCSSQSGHNTVSWYQQALGQGPQFIFQYYREEENGRGNFPPRFSGLQFPNYSSELNVNALELDDSALYLCASSFERVDTQYFGPGTRLTVL.